A single T cell receptor (beta chain) is shown here with its context. This sample stems from a study of shared clonotypes between healthy human individuals. Clones were sequenced by immunoSEQ multiplex PCR, and TCRdb holds only the in-frame ones, with some missing. Of about 1 million clones in the sample, 70% to 80% were seen once. Germline CDR1 KGHSH, CDR2 LQKENI. This CDR3 is built from 17 residues. The V gene lost 2 bases and the J gene lost 0 bases, with 11 bases spanning the gap. The sequencing input was memory CD4+ T cells sorted from blood. The subset was: CD45RA-negative fraction. The clonotype was recovered from a young man in good health. The chain carries TRBV18 and TRBJ2-6; no reliable D call. The CDR3 is CASSPRRPGSGANVLTF. The CDR3 nucleotides read TGTGCCAGCTCACCAAGGCGTCCGGGCTCTGGGGCCAACGTCCTGACTTTC.